This T cell receptor (beta chain) was documented in a study of tumor-infiltrating lymphocytes in localized non-small cell lung cancer. Study-wide results and caveats: Technical variation could not be separated from intratumor heterogeneity here.

As regards this clone: The antigen is unknown.

Sequencing was performed with immunoSEQ multiplex PCR; in TCRdb, only in-frame clones are kept and a portion is missing. Of roughly 13,000 clones listed, nearly 70% are singletons. V dropped 4 bases and J dropped 6; count of bases not matched to a gene: 6. CDR1 is KGHSH and CDR2 is LQKENI in the germline V gene. This CDR3 region has 14 residues. The specimen was uninvolved lung tissue not adjacent to the tumor. The V gene is TRBV18, the J gene TRBJ1-1, with 9 bases identical to TRBD1. The origin of this receptor is a human donor with non-small cell lung cancer. DNA of the CDR3: TGTGCCAGCTCACAAACCGGGACAGGGTCTGAAGCTTTCTTT. Protein: CASSQTGTGSEAFF.